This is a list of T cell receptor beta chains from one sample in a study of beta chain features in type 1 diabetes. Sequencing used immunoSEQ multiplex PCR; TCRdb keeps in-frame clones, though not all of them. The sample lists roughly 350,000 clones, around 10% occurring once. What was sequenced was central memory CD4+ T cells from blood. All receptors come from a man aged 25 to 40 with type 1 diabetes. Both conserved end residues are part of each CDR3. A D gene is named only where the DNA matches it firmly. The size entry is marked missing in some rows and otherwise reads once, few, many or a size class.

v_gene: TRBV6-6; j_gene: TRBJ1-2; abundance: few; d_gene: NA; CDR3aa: CASGTEDRPNTF; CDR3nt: TGTGCCAGCGGAACGGAAGACAGGCCCAACACCTTC
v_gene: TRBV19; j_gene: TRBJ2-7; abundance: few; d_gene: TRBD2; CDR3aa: CASSRYTGGDYEQYF; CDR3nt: TGTGCCAGTAGCCGTTATACTGGGGGGGACTACGAGCAGTACTTC
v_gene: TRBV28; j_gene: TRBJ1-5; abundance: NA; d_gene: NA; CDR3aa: CASSLKQGGRNQPQHF; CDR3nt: TGTGCCAGCAGTTTGAAACAGGGAGGTCGCAATCAGCCCCAGCATTTT
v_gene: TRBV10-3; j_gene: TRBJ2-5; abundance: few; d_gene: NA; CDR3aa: CASSSGGVETQYF; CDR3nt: TGTGCCAGCAGTTCCGGGGGAGTGGAGACCCAGTACTTC
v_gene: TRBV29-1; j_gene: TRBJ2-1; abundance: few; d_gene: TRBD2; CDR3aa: CSVASTSTEQFF; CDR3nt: TGCAGCGTTGCCTCGACTAGCACTGAGCAGTTCTTC
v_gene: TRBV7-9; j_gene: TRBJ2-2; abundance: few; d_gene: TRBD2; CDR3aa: CASSLSAGGVPGELFF; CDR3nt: TGTGCCAGCAGCTTGTCAGCGGGAGGGGTGCCCGGGGAGCTGTTTTTT
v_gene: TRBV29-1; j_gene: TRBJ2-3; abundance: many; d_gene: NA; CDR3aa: CSVGQVTGDTQYF; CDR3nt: TGCAGCGTTGGACAGGTGACGGGAGATACGCAGTATTTT
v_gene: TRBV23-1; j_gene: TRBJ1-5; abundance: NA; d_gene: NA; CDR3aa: CASLLPRGPGNQPQHF; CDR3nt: TGCGCCAGCCTCCTTCCCCGAGGGCCTGGTAATCAGCCCCAGCATTTT
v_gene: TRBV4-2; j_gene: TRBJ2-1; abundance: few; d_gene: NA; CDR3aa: CASSQVGTEQFF; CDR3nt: TGTGCCAGCAGCCAAGTGGGTACAGAGCAGTTCTTC
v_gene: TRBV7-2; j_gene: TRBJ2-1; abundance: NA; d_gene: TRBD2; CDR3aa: CASSVGTSGGLDNEQFF; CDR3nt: TGTGCCAGCAGCGTAGGGACTAGCGGGGGGCTGGACAATGAGCAGTTCTTC
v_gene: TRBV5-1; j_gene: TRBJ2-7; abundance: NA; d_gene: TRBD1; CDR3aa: CASSVQTGVNEQYF; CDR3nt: TGCGCCAGCAGCGTACAGACAGGGGTCAACGAGCAGTACTTC
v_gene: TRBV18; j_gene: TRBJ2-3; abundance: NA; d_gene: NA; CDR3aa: CASSPSRAGTDTQYF; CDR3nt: TGTGCCAGCTCACCATCCCGAGCGGGCACAGATACGCAGTATTTT
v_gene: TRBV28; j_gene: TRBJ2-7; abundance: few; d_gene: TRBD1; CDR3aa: CASRVTGGYEQYF; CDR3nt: TGTGCCAGCAGGGTCACAGGGGGCTACGAGCAGTACTTC
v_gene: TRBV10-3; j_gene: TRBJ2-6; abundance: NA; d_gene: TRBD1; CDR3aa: CAISEWSGGSGANVLTF; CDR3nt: TGTGCCATCAGTGAGTGGTCAGGGGGTTCTGGGGCCAACGTCCTGACTTTC
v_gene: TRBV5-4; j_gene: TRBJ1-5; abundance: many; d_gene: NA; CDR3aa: CASSLDGASNQPQHF; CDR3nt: TGTGCCAGCAGCTTGGATGGGGCTAGCAATCAGCCCCAGCATTTT
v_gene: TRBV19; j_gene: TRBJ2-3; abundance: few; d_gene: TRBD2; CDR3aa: CARSREGRADTQYF; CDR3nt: TGTGCCAGATCCCGGGAGGGCCGGGCAGATACGCAGTATTTT
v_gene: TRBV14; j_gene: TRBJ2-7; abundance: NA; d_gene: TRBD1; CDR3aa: CASSSTGYGQYF; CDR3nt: TGTGCCAGCAGCTCGACAGGGTACGGGCAGTACTTC
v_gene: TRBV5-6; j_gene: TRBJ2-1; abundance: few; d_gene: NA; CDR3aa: CASSLSGSSYNEQFF; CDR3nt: TGTGCCAGCAGCTTATCCGGTAGCTCCTACAATGAGCAGTTCTTC
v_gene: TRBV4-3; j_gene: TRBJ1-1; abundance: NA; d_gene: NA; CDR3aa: CASSQPRTDWNTEAFF; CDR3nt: TGCGCCAGCAGCCAACCCCGGACAGACTGGAACACTGAAGCTTTCTTT
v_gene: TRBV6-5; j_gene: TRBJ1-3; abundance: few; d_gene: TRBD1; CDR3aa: CASSYSDREGNTIYF; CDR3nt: TGTGCCAGCAGTTACTCCGACAGGGAAGGAAACACCATATATTTT
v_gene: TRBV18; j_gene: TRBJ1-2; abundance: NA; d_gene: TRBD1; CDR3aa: CASSPGTGEHGYTF; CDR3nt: TGTGCCAGCTCACCAGGGACAGGGGAACATGGCTACACCTTC
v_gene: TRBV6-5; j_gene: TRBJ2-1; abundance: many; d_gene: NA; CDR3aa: CASRNPGEEQFF; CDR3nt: TGTGCCAGCAGAAATCCGGGCGAGGAGCAGTTCTTC
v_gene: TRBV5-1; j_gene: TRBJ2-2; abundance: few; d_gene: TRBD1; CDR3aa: CASSLGQGREAGELFF; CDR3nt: TGCGCCAGCAGCTTGGGACAGGGGAGAGAGGCCGGGGAGCTGTTTTTT
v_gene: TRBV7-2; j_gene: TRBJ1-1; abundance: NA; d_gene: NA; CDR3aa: CASSQARKGQGNTEAFF; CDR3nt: TGTGCCAGCAGCCAAGCTCGGAAGGGGCAGGGGAACACTGAAGCTTTCTTT
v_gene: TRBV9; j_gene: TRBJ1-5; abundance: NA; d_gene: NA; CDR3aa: CASSVGIVGNQPQHF; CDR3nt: TGTGCCAGCAGCGTAGGAATTGTTGGGAATCAGCCCCAGCATTTT
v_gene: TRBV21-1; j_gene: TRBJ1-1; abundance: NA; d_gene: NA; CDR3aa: CARLRGVLEVSTEAFF; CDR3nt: TGTGCCAGACTAAGGGGGGTATTAGAGGTAAGCACTGAAGCTTTCTTT
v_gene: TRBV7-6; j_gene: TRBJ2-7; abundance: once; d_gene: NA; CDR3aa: CASSLADEQYF; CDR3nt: TGTGCCAGCAGCTTAGCCGACGAGCAGTACTTC
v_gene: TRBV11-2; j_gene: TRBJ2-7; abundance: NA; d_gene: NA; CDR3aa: CASSLKEGLTYEQYF; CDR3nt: TGTGCCAGCAGCTTAAAGGAGGGTCTTACCTACGAGCAGTACTTC
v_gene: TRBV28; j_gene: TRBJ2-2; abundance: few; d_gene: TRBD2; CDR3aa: CASIRTSANTGELFF; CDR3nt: TGTGCCAGCATACGGACTAGCGCGAACACCGGGGAGCTGTTTTTT
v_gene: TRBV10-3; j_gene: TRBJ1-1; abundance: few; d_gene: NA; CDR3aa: CAISESAGGDTEAFF; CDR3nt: TGTGCCATCAGTGAGTCGGCCGGGGGGGACACTGAAGCTTTCTTT
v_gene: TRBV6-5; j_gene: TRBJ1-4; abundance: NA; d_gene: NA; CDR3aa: CASKSTVTNEKLFF; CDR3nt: TGTGCCAGCAAGTCTACGGTGACTAATGAAAAACTGTTTTTT
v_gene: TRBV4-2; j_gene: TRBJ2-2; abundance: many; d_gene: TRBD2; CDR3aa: CASSRIGLAATNTGELFF; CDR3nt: TGTGCCAGCAGCCGCATCGGACTAGCGGCTACGAACACCGGGGAGCTGTTTTTT
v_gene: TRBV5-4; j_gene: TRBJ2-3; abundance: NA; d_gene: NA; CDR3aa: CASSPRNTDTQYF; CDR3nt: TGTGCCAGCAGCCCCAGAAACACAGATACGCAGTATTTT
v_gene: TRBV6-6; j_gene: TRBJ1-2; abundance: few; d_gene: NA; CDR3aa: CASRLGSAASYGYTF; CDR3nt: TGTGCCAGCAGGTTGGGGTCGGCAGCAAGCTATGGCTACACCTTC
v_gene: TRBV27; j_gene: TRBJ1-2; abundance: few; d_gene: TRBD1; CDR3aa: CASRLKPGQGLYGYTF; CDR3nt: TGTGCCAGCAGATTAAAACCGGGACAGGGACTCTATGGCTACACCTTC
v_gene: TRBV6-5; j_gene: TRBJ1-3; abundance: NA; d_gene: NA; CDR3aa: CASSHGTTGNTIYF; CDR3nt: TGTGCCAGCAGTCACGGGACAACTGGAAACACCATATATTTT
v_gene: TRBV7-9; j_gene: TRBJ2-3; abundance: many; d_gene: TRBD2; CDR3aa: CASSFRTSETWVLDTQYF; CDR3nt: TGTGCCAGCAGCTTCCGGACTAGCGAAACTTGGGTGCTGGATACGCAGTATTTT
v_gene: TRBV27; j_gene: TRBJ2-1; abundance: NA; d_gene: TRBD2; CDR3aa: CASSLGAGPEGEQFF; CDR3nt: TGTGCCAGCAGTTTAGGAGCGGGACCCGAAGGTGAGCAGTTCTTC
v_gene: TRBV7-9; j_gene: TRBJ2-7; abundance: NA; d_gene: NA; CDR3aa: CASSLDGSSYEQYF; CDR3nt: TGTGCCAGCAGCTTAGATGGCAGCTCCTACGAGCAGTACTTC
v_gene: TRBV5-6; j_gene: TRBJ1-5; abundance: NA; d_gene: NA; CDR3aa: CASSSARGKFSNQPQHF; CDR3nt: TGTGCCAGCAGCTCCGCGAGAGGGAAGTTTAGCAATCAGCCCCAGCATTTT
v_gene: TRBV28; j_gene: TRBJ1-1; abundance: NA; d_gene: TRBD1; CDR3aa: CASRPGQGLRMNTEAFF; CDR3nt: TGTGCCAGCAGGCCGGGACAGGGGCTACGAATGAACACTGAAGCTTTCTTT
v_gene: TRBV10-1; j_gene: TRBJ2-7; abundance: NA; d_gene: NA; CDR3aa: CASSEINAGQYF; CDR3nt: TGCGCCAGCAGTGAGATTAATGCAGGACAGTACTTC
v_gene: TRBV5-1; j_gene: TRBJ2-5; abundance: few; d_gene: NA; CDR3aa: CASRRDHQETQYF; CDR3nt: TGCGCCAGCAGAAGGGACCACCAAGAGACCCAGTACTTC
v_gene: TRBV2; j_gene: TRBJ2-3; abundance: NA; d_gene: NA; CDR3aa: CASSARTETDTQYF; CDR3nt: TGTGCCAGCAGTGCCAGGACAGAAACAGATACGCAGTATTTT
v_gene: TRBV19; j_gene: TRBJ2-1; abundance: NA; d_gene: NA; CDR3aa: CASSMTEEPSSYNEQFF; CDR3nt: TGTGCCAGTAGTATGACGGAGGAGCCTAGCTCCTACAATGAGCAGTTCTTC
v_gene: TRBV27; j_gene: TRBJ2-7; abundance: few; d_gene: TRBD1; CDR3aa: CASSLLESGTGLYEQYF; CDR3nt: TGTGCCAGCAGTTTATTGGAATCGGGGACAGGACTTTACGAGCAGTACTTC
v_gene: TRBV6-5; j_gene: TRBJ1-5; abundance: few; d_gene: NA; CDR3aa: CASSSNREGFQPQHF; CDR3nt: TGTGCCAGCAGTTCCAACAGGGAAGGTTTTCAGCCCCAGCATTTT
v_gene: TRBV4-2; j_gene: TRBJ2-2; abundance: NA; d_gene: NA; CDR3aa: CASSHDGTRNTGELFF; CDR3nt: TGTGCCAGCAGCCATGATGGGACACGGAACACCGGGGAGCTGTTTTTT
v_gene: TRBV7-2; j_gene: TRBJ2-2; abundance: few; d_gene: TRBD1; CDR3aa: CASSPRQGARTGELFF; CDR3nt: TGTGCCAGCAGCCCACGACAGGGGGCCCGAACCGGGGAGCTGTTTTTT
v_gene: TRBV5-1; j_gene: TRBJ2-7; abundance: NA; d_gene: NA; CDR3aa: CASSFGANYEQYF; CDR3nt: TGCGCCAGCAGCTTTGGAGCGAACTACGAGCAGTACTTC
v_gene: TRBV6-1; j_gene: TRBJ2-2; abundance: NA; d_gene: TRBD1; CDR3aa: CASTPTGITGELFF; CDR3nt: TGTGCCAGCACGCCGACAGGGATCACCGGGGAGCTGTTTTTT